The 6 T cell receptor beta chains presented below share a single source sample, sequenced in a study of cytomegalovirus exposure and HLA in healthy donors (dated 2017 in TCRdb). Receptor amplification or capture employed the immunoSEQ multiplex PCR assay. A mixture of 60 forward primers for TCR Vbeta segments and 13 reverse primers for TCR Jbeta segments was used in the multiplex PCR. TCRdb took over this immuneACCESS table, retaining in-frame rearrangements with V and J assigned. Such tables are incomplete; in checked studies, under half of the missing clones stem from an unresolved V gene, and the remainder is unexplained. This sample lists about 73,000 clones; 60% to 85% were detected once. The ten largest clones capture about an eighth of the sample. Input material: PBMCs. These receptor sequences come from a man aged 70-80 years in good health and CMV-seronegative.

CDR3 DNA: TGTGCCAGCAGCCCGGTCGAGCGGACTAGCACAGATACGCAGTATTTT. Residues: CASSPVERTSTDTQYF. The chain employs TRBV7-9 and TRBJ2-3; D might be TRBD2 (5 bases). The CDR3 loop spans 16 amino acids. V lost 5 bases and J 0 bases, leaving 15 bases between the germline ends. Germline V CDR1 and CDR2: SEHNR, FQNEAQ (reference sequence).

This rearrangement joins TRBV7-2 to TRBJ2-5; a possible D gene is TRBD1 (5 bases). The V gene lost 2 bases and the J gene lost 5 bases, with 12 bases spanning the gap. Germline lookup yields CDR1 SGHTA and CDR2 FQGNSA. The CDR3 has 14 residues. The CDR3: CASSLSRARETQYF. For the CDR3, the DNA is TGTGCCAGCAGCTTAAGCAGGGCCCGGGAGACCCAGTACTTC.

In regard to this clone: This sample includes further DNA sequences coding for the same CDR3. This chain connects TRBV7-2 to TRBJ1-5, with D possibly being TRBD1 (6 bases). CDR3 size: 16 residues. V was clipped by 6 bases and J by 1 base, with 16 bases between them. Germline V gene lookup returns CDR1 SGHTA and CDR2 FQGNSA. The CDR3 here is CASSLLARGSNQPQHF. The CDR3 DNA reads TGTGCCAGCAGTCTCCTTGCCAGGGGAAGCAATCAGCCCCAGCATTTT. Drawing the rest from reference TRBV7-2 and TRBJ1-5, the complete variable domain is GAGVSQSPSNKVTEKGKDVELRCDPISGHTALYWYRQSLGQGLEFLIYFQGNSAPDKSGLPSDRFSAERTGGSVSTLTIQRTQQEDSAVYLCASSLLARGSNQPQHFGDGTRLSIL.

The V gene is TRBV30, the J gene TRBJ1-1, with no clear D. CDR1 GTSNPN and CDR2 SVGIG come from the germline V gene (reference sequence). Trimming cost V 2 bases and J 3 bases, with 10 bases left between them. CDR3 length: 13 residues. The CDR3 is CAWSTTGDTEAFF. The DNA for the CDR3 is TGTGCCTGGAGTACGACTGGAGACACTGAAGCTTTCTTT. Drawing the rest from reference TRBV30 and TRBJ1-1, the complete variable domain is SQTIHQWPATLVQPVGSPLSLECTVEGTSNPNLYWYRQAAGRGLQLLFYSVGIGQISSEVPQNLSASRPQDRQFILSSKKLLLSDSGFYLCAWSTTGDTEAFFGQGTRLTVV.

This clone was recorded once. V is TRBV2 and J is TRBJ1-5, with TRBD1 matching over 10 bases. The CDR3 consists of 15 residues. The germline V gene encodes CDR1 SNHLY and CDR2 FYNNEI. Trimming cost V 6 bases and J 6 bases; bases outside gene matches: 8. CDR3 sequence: CASRGRQGAGQPQHF. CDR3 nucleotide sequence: TGTGCCAGCAGAGGTAGACAGGGGGCCGGTCAGCCCCAGCATTTT.

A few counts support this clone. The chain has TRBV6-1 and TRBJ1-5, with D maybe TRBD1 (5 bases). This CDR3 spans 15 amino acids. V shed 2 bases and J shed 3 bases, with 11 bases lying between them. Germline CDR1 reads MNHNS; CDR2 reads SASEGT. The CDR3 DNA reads TGTGCCAGCAGTGAAACGGCAGGGAACAATCAGCCCCAGCATTTT. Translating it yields CASSETAGNNQPQHF.